Below are 21 T cell receptor beta chains sequenced from a single sample in a study of CD8 T cells in ankylosing spondylitis. Study-wide results and caveats: What appeared characteristic of ankylosing spondylitis blood was a TCR beta motif of fewer than ten highly homologous variants.

No antigens are known for them. In TCRdb, the 5' RACE reads were re-called with MiXCR into one record per CDR3 protein. The sample consists of about 840,000 distinct CDR3 sequences, around 11% of them appearing once. Sequenced input: blood, either unsorted or a sorted T cell fraction (not recorded which). These receptors came from a male donor with ankylosing spondylitis.

This clonotype was observed at least ten times. This rearrangement joins TRBV5-1 to TRBJ1-2; no definite D call. Germline V gives CDR1 SGHRS, CDR2 YFSETQ. This CDR3 contains 11 residues. Trimming removed 4 bases from V and 2 bases from J, with 3 bases in between. For the CDR3, the DNA is TGCGCCAGCAGCGAGAACTATGGCTACACCTTC. This translates into CASSENYGYTF. The full variable domain, rest sourced from reference TRBV5-1 and TRBJ1-2, is KAGVTQTPRYLIKTRGQQVTLSCSPISGHRSVSWYQQTPGQGLQFLFEYFSETQRNKGNFPGRFSGRQFSNSRSEMNVSTLELGDSALYLCASSENYGYTFGSGTRLTVV.

The J gene is TRBJ1-1, the V gene TRBV6-6; no definite D call. V was pared by 7 bases and J by 1 base, with 10 bases between. This CDR3 is 13 amino acids long. Per germline, CDR1 MNHNY and CDR2 SVGAGI (reference sequence). CDR3 DNA sequence: TGTGCCAGCACCCCCTTGGGGAACACTGAAGCTTTCTTT. Translating it yields CASTPLGNTEAFF.

The genes are TRBV4-3 and TRBJ2-3; D is undetermined. This CDR3 contains 14 residues. The germline V and J ends were trimmed by 5 bases and 4 bases, with 13 bases remaining between them. CDR1 LGHNA and CDR2 YSLEER come from the germline V gene. This chain's CDR3 is CASSALNVADTQYF. The DNA of the CDR3 is TGCGCCAGCAGCGCGTTGAACGTAGCAGATACGCAGTATTTT.

This clonotype was seen many times. The chain combines TRBV7-2 with TRBJ2-1; D unresolved. V was clipped by 5 bases and J by 6 bases, with 14 bases between them. CDR3 length: 14 amino acids. The V gene's germline CDR1 is SGHTA and CDR2 FQGNSA. CDR3: CASSALLLSNEQFF. The CDR3 coding sequence is TGTGCCAGCAGCGCCCTACTTCTGTCCAATGAGCAGTTCTTC. Looking up the rest from reference TRBV7-2 and TRBJ2-1 gives the full variable domain: GAGVSQSPSNKVTEKGKDVELRCDPISGHTALYWYRQSLGQGLEFLIYFQGNSAPDKSGLPSDRFSAERTGGSVSTLTIQRTQQEDSAVYLCASSALLLSNEQFFGPGTRLTVL.

This clonotype was counted many times. The genes are TRBV29-1 and TRBJ1-3; D is uncertain. This CDR3 region has 14 residues. From germline, CDR1 is SQVTM and CDR2 ANQGSEA. Trimming stripped 5 bases from V and 0 bases from J, with 11 bases between. CDR3 loop: CSVLDGRSGNTIYF. For the CDR3, the DNA is TGCAGCGTTTTAGACGGACGCTCTGGAAACACCATATATTTT.

This clonotype was counted a few times. This chain connects TRBV7-2 to TRBJ1-5; the match to TRBD1 covers 8 bases. This CDR3 contains 13 residues. After removal of 5 bases from V and 9 bases from J, the junction contained 6 bases not matched to a gene. Germline lookup yields CDR1 SGHTA and CDR2 FQGNSA. CDR3 sequence reads: CASSPTGERPQHF. The DNA of the CDR3 is TGTGCCAGCAGCCCGACAGGGGAAAGGCCCCAGCATTTT.

This clonotype appeared many times. This chain joins TRBV5-1 and TRBJ1-1; no clear D gene. V dropped 4 bases and J dropped 6 bases, with 16 bases sitting between them. The length of the CDR3 is 14 residues. The germline CDR1 and CDR2 sequences are SGHRS and YFSETQ. CDR3 nucleotide sequence: TGCGCCAGCAGCCCTGGTGCGGTTCGGGCTGAAGCTTTCTTT. Translating it yields CASSPGAVRAEAFF.

This clonotype was seen repeatedly, ten times or more. The rearrangement uses TRBV20-1 and TRBJ1-1; TRBD1 matches 8 bases. V lost 6 bases to trimming and J lost 4 bases; unmatched junction nucleotides: 4. The CDR3 contains 12 residues. Per germline, CDR1 DFQATT and CDR2 SNEGSKA (reference sequence). The CDR3 region has the DNA TGCAGTGCCGTACAGGGGGGCACTGAAGCTTTCTTT. Translated: CSAVQGGTEAFF.

The V gene is TRBV20-1, the J gene TRBJ1-1, with 9 bases that match TRBD1. CDR1 is DFQATT, CDR2 SNEGSKA, per germline (reference sequence). V was clipped by 5 bases and J by 6 bases; unmatched bases: 13. This CDR3 spans 15 amino acids. The CDR3 nucleotides read TGCAGTGCTTCCCAATCAACAGGGGGCGGGGCTGAAGCTTTCTTT. This encodes CSASQSTGGGAEAFF.

This clonotype has ten or more counts. This chain connects TRBV27 to TRBJ2-7, with 8 bases aligning to TRBD2. Per germline, CDR1 MNHEY and CDR2 SMNVEV (reference sequence). The CDR3 is made up of 15 amino acids. J gave up 7 bases and V 2 bases, and 10 bases lay outside the gene matches. CDR3 nucleotides: TGTGCCAGCAGTTTAGGCGGGAGGACCCCGGGGGAGCAGTACTTC. It is translated as CASSLGGRTPGEQYF.

This clonotype was observed a few times. The genes are TRBV5-1 and TRBJ2-1, with 7 bases fitting TRBD1. Germline loops: CDR1 SGHRS, CDR2 YFSETQ. V shed 4 bases and J 4 bases; nucleotides not matched to a gene: 14. The CDR3 sequence is 17 residues long. The chain's CDR3 is CASSRYLSGTVYNEQFF. The CDR3 nucleotides read TGCGCCAGCAGCCGGTACCTCTCCGGGACAGTATACAATGAGCAGTTCTTC.

This clonotype was recorded many times. This chain links TRBV29-1 with TRBJ1-1; D is unclear. This CDR3 has 12 residues. V shed 0 bases and J shed 4 bases, with 6 bases lying between them. CDR1 and CDR2 (germline): SQVTM, ANQGSEA. The CDR3 sequence is CSVEEGSTEAFF. The CDR3 DNA is TGCAGCGTTGAAGAGGGTAGCACTGAAGCTTTCTTT.

The chain's CDR3 is CSAETGGREKLFF. DNA for the CDR3: TGCAGTGCCGAGACAGGGGGCCGGGAAAAACTGTTTTTT. The chain combines TRBV20-1 with TRBJ1-4; the match to TRBD1 covers 10 bases. The CDR3 totals 13 residues. Germline V gives CDR1 DFQATT, CDR2 SNEGSKA (reference sequence). V dropped 6 bases and J dropped 8; count of bases not matched to a gene: 6.

Only a few counts were recorded for this clonotype. V gene TRBV7-3 combines with J gene TRBJ2-6; D not resolved. CDR1 is SGHTA and CDR2 is FQGTGA in the germline V gene. This CDR3 region has 15 residues. The V end lost 1 base, the J end lost 3 bases, and 7 bases lay between the germline ends. CDR3 region: CASSLNGRGANVLTF. CDR3 sequence (DNA): TGTGCCAGCAGCTTAAACGGGCGTGGGGCCAACGTCCTGACTTTC.

This clonotype was detected many times. The chain links TRBV6-2 or TRBV6-3 to TRBJ2-3, with 7 bases matching TRBD2. The junction had 5 bases not matched to a gene; V was cut back by 2 bases and J by 6 bases. CDR3 size: 14 residues. Per germline, CDR1 MNHEY and CDR2 SVGEGT. The CDR3 reads CASSYRREGDTQYF. The CDR3 region has the DNA TGTGCCAGCAGTTACCGCAGGGAGGGCGATACGCAGTATTTT.

The chain uses TRBV7-2 and TRBJ1-3, with D possibly TRBD1 on 6 matching bases. CDR1 SGHTA and CDR2 FQGNSA come from the germline V gene. Trimming left V 5 bases short and J 4 bases short, with 12 bases between. This CDR3 has 14 residues. CDR3 amino acids: CASSIGQFGNTIYF. The CDR3 region has the DNA TGTGCCAGCAGCATTGGACAGTTCGGAAACACCATATATTTT.

The chain is built from TRBV7-9 and TRBJ1-6; D ambiguous. The CDR3 is 14 amino acids. V gave up 0 bases and J gave up 8 bases, with 8 bases separating them. Germline V CDR1 and CDR2: SEHNR, FQNEAQ (reference sequence). In DNA, the CDR3 is TGTGCCAGCAGCTTAGCGTCGGGTTATTCACCCCTCCACTTT. Its translation: CASSLASGYSPLHF.

This clonotype has just a few counts. The genes are TRBV18 and TRBJ2-3; no reliable D call. The CDR3 consists of 14 residues. Germline V gene lookup returns CDR1 KGHSH and CDR2 LQKENI. V was pared by 3 bases and J by 5 bases, with 12 bases between. CDR3 sequence reads: CASSPGMSGDTQYF. The CDR3 DNA reads as TGTGCCAGCTCACCGGGGATGAGTGGAGATACGCAGTATTTT.

Only a few counts were recorded for this clonotype. The chain employs TRBV5-1 and TRBJ2-7, with D possibly being TRBD1 or TRBD2 (5 bases each). CDR1 is SGHRS, CDR2 YFSETQ, per germline. The ends were cut back, 3 bases at V and 5 bases at J, with 24 bases in the middle. The CDR3 contains 17 residues. CDR3: CASSWRTMGGSMDEQYF. In DNA, the CDR3 is TGCGCCAGCAGCTGGAGGACAATGGGCGGGTCTATGGACGAGCAGTACTTC.

The sample holds a few counts of this clonotype. The chain carries TRBV4-2 and TRBJ2-1; a weak D match, TRBD2 (5 bases). V was pared by 0 bases and J by 6 bases, with 15 bases between. The length of the CDR3 is 16 residues. Per the germline V gene, CDR1 is LGHNA and CDR2 is YNFKEQ. This chain's CDR3 is CASSQDSPRGSNEQFF. Here the CDR3 DNA reads TGTGCCAGCAGCCAAGATTCCCCCCGGGGAAGCAATGAGCAGTTCTTC.

The rearrangement links TRBV25-1 to TRBJ2-3; D gene ambiguous. The germline gives CDR1 MGHDK, CDR2 SYGVNS. With 3 bases removed from V and 0 bases from J, the gap between germline ends came to 10 bases. The CDR3 covers 15 residues. The CDR3 is CASSDRRLSTDTQYF. For the CDR3, the DNA is TGTGCCAGCAGTGACCGGCGGCTGAGCACAGATACGCAGTATTTT. Complete variable domain (other parts from reference TRBV25-1 and TRBJ2-3): EADIYQTPRYLVIGTGKKITLECSQTMGHDKMYWYQQDPGMELHLIHYSYGVNSTEKGDLSSESTVSRIRTEHFPLTLESARPSHTSQYLCASSDRRLSTDTQYFGPGTRLTVL.